This T cell receptor (beta chain) derives from a study of blood T cells in healthy people across ages (dated by TCRdb to between 2015 and 2017). Background on the whole study: In model experiments, roughly one uniquely barcoded TCR beta cDNA molecule per two T cells was captured by template switching. Age-related changes in TCR beta repertoire diversity were measured in the study by deep sequencing normalized with unique cDNA molecular identifiers. The donors were split into four age groups: young (average around 17 years), middle-aged (over 35), aged (more than 60) and long-lived (over 75). To avoid experimental bias, donors of different ages were randomly spread across the sequencing lanes. The study analyzed two additional independent replicas of 1 million unique cDNA reads from the same blood draw for two donors, one aged 18 to 29 and one aged 80 or older.

Library preparation used 5' RACE. TCRdb shows the sequencer as Illumina HiSeq 2500. A second about 6 to 11 cycle PCR used a sample-barcoded 5' primer and a J-beta primer mix. A template-switch 5' adaptor carrying 12 random nucleotides introduced a unique molecular identifier onto each TCR beta cDNA molecule. Each sample yielded at least 3 million CDR3-containing paired-end reads. First-strand cDNA synthesis was performed from all RNA using the Mint cDNA synthesis kit, with priming by a TRBC-specific oligonucleotide. After uracil-DNA glycosylase treatment, a first 18-cycle PCR used universal primers M1SS and BC2_uni_R on all cDNA. As for the original processing: For normalization, 1 million high-quality reads were randomly selected from each sample, with every read carrying a distinct molecular identifier. Reads sharing molecular identifiers were discarded rather than binned into consensus sequences. MiTCR, set to a Q25 quality threshold and the strictest error-elimination algorithm, was used for CDR3 identification, clonotype clustering and error correction. A nonparametric unseen species model with Euler transformation was used to estimate lower-bound total TCR beta diversity. TCRdb trimmed public reads at Q25 via fastp, called clones via MiXCR and kept in-frame beta chains. Each CDR3 protein gets just one entry, which takes the most common genes and DNA from the rows behind it. The V and J calls come from TCRdb's annotation, not from the publication. The sample contains more than 700,000 distinct CDR3 sequences, 53% of them found a single time. Approximately 40% of the sample rests with the top ten.

Summary of the overall study and its limitations: As age increased, observed TCR beta diversity per million T cells dropped in a roughly linear way, and a significant reduction was already evident by age around 41. Observed TCR beta diversity correlated strongly with the percentage of naive T cells measured by flow cytometry. Because profiling used bulk unsorted PBMCs, naive and antigen-experienced compartments could not be compared conclusively. Because donor CMV infection status was unknown, age-related changes in expanded clonotypes were potentially confounded. Compared with the aged group, more naive CD4+ T cells, fewer expanded clones and increased TCR diversity were shown by the long-lived group, suggesting age selection. Total diversity estimates from one million sequenced T cells were considered lower bounds and underestimates.

With respect to this clonotype: There is no known antigen for this receptor. No per-base quality is available; no much larger clone lies one base away.

Donors were roughly 40 systemically healthy Caucasian individuals from Russia aged roughly 6 to 100 years. About 9.1 milliliters of peripheral blood were collected from each donor into EDTA-treated Vacutainer tubes. PBMCs were isolated by Ficoll-Paque density-gradient centrifugation, with at least 7 million obtained per sample. Total RNA was extracted from PBMCs with Trizol reagent, with at least 6 micrograms obtained per sample. Naive CD45RAhigh/CD27high T cell percentages were measured by flow cytometry on a PBMC aliquot from every donor. Sequencing was carried out using blood. The TCR was taken from a man older than 75 in good health.

The nucleotides read TGCAGTGCTAGAGATGCCCGAGTGGGGACTGAAGCTTTCTTT. This sequence encodes CSARDARVGTEAFF. The sequence joins TRBV20-1 to TRBJ1-1, with the D gene not clear enough to name. CDR1 DFQATT and CDR2 SNEGSKA are derived from the germline V gene (reference sequence). Trimming takes 0 bases from V and 5 bases from J, and the germline ends sit 13 bases apart. The CDR3 measures 14 amino acids from cysteine to phenylalanine. Only the CDR3 region is kept as DNA, spanning 42 bases read in frame from base 1.